This TCR beta chain appears in the sequencing data of a study of OX40 agonist ivuxolimab in advanced cancers. Overall study: Patients assigned to dose escalation were diagnosed with hepatocellular carcinoma, melanoma, renal cell or head and neck cancer. Allowance was made for prior anti-PD-1, anti-PD-L1 or anti-CTLA-4 therapy, and around 41% had some.

This CDR3 comprises 21 residues. The ends lost 0 bases at V and 0 bases at J; junction bases unmatched: 13. Germline CDR1 and CDR2: LNHNV and YYDKDF (reference sequence). Patients with a history of autoimmune disease or on systemic immunosuppression were excluded. Study-level points and caveats: In CD8+ T cells, expanded clones were on average more numerous than in CD4+.

In regard to this clone: Its antigen remains unknown.

Sequencing was performed with immunoSEQ multiplex PCR; in TCRdb, only in-frame clones are kept and a portion is missing. The table includes about 95,000 clones, approximately 89% detected once. This sequence originates from an adult with an advanced solid tumor such as melanoma, head and neck, liver or kidney cancer. The V gene is TRBV15, the J gene TRBJ2-1; 11 positions agree with TRBD2. The specimen comprised CD4+ or CD8+ T cells sorted from blood, sampled in a trial of the OX40 agonist ivuxolimab. CDR3 nucleotides: TGTGCCACCAGCAGAGATATCTCCTCTGCTAGCGGGAGGCCCTCCTACAATGAGCAGTTCTTC. Its protein product is CATSRDISSASGRPSYNEQFF.